This T cell receptor beta chain was sequenced during a study of T-cell reconstitution after alpha-beta-depleted transplantation in children. Regarding the study as a whole: Recipient T cells and thymic progenitors that survived were the source of the high TCRbeta diversity seen at day 60 in some patients. After transplant, at about two months, alpha-beta T cells were reportedly derived from several hundred expanded graft clones.

Concerning this clonotype itself: The target antigen is unknown.

Unmatched junction bases numbered 9, after V lost 3 bases and J lost 4 bases. Per the germline V gene, CDR1 is DFQATT and CDR2 is SNEGSKA (reference sequence). The length of the CDR3 is 15 residues. Unique molecular identifiers tagged the TCRbeta library. TCRdb independently ran MiXCR on the PCR reads; one entry per CDR3 protein. Among about 980,000 distinct CDR3 sequences listed, roughly 29% were seen once. The specimen was PBMCs, mostly from graft donor cells, collected 360 days after TCRalphabeta/CD19-depleted stem cell transplant. The J gene is TRBJ1-3, the V gene TRBV20-1; 7 bases map to TRBD1. The TCR comes from a boy in the first two years of life who had a stem cell transplant for SCID, so the T cells may come from the graft donor. Written as DNA, the CDR3 is TGCAGTGCTAGCGGGGGAGGGGGCCTCGGAAACACCATATATTTT. This gives the protein CSASGGGGLGNTIYF.